This is a list of T cell receptor beta chains from one sample in a study of regulatory T cells in long-lasting Graves disease. TCRdb used MiXCR to reprocess the multiplex PCR reads, holding one entry per CDR3 protein. There are roughly 440,000 distinct CDR3 sequences in the sample; roughly 15% occur only once, and around a quarter lies in the top ten. The same data also contributed to another study, on T cells in Graves' hyperthyroidism and ophthalmopathy.

This specimen was peripheral blood mononuclear cells (PBMCs), taken at new diagnosis, from a patient treated with antithyroid drugs. The origin of the receptors is a woman under 30 with Graves disease. CDR3s include the opening cysteine and the closing phenylalanine or tryptophan. The D gene is left open where the match is weak. The size of a clone is reported for some rows only, either as once, few or many, or as a class for expanded clones.

d_call	clone_size	v_call	j_call	cdr3_nt	cdr3_aa
NA	NA	TRBV7-2	TRBJ1-5	TGTGCCAGCAGTTATGACAGGTACAATCAGCCCCAGCATTTT	CASSYDRYNQPQHF
NA	NA	TRBV6-1	TRBJ1-3	TGTGCCAGCAGCTCCAGACAGGAAAGCTCTGGAAACACCATATATTTT	CASSSRQESSGNTIYF
TRBD1	NA	TRBV5-1	TRBJ2-7	TGCGCCAGCAGCTCGACCCCCGGGACAGGTTTTAACGAGCAGTACTTC	CASSSTPGTGFNEQYF
TRBD1	few	TRBV20-1	TRBJ2-5	TGCAGTGCTAGAGGGGACAGGGAAGAGACCCAGTACTTC	CSARGDREETQYF
NA	many	TRBV28	TRBJ1-1	TGTGCCAGCAGCTTTAAGGCGCCTTTGCGGGCTTTCTTT	CASSFKAPLRAFF
TRBD1	few	TRBV9	TRBJ1-2	TGTGCCAGCAGCGTAGCGGGACAGGGAGGACGCTACACCTTC	CASSVAGQGGRYTF
NA	many	TRBV5-1	TRBJ2-3	TGCGCCGCCGGAGTAGCGGGCACAGATACGCAGTATTTT	CAAGVAGTDTQYF
NA	many	TRBV7-2	TRBJ2-7	TGTGCCAGCAGCACCCAGGGGAATGAGCAGTACTTC	CASSTQGNEQYF
TRBD2	few	TRBV11-1	TRBJ2-7	TGTGCCAGCACTCGGACTAGCGGGAGCGCTGGGGGTTCCTACGAGCAGTACTTC	CASTRTSGSAGGSYEQYF
TRBD2	many	TRBV6-1	TRBJ2-2	TGTGCCAGCACTATAGCGGGAGGGGTCACCGGGGAGCTGTTTTTT	CASTIAGGVTGELFF
NA	few	TRBV6-1	TRBJ2-6	TGTGCCAGCAGCCGGGACTTACCCTCTGGGGCCAACGTCCTGACTTTC	CASSRDLPSGANVLTF
NA	many	TRBV20-1	TRBJ2-1	TGCAGTGCTAGTCGGGGCAGAAGGATAGCTACCGATGAGCAGTTCTTC	CSASRGRRIATDEQFF
NA	few	TRBV4-2	TRBJ1-6	TGTGCCAGCAGCCAAGAGCCTACAGGGAGTAATTCACCCCTCCACTTT	CASSQEPTGSNSPLHF
NA	many	TRBV6-1	TRBJ1-2	TGTGCCAGCGCACACAACTATGGCTACACCTTC	CASAHNYGYTF
NA	NA	TRBV30	TRBJ2-5	TGTGCCTGGAGTGCCCTGGGAGGACTCCAAGAGACCCAGTACTTC	CAWSALGGLQETQYF
NA	few	TRBV29-1	TRBJ2-5	TGCAGCGTTGCTATCGGGGGTCCCCAAGAGACCCAGTACTTC	CSVAIGGPQETQYF
TRBD1	NA	TRBV10-3	TRBJ2-7	TGTGCCGTGGACCGGGACAGTTCTTTCTACGAGCAGTACTTC	CAVDRDSSFYEQYF
NA	NA	TRBV10-3	TRBJ2-5	TGTGCCATCAGCGAAAGAACCCTGGGGGAGACCCAGTACTTC	CAISERTLGETQYF
TRBD1	many	TRBV7-3	TRBJ1-2	TGTGCCAGCAGCGAGCAGGGACAGGGGGCTGATGGCTACACCTTC	CASSEQGQGADGYTF
NA	few	TRBV12-3/TRBV12-4	TRBJ2-1	TGTGCCAGTCAGCATTTCGGGCCTCTCAATGAGCAGTTCTTC	CASQHFGPLNEQFF
NA	few	TRBV13	TRBJ1-2	TGTGCCAGCAGCTTAGAGGCGGCGAAGTATGGCTACACCTTC	CASSLEAAKYGYTF
TRBD1	many	TRBV28	TRBJ1-4	TGTGCCAGCAGCCCCAACCGGGACAGCCCCACAGGAAAACTGTTTTTT	CASSPNRDSPTGKLFF
NA	NA	TRBV19	TRBJ2-7	TGTGCCAGTAGTATTCGAGATACGGGACCCTACGAGCAGTACTTC	CASSIRDTGPYEQYF
TRBD2	many	TRBV10-3	TRBJ2-3	TGTGCCATAAAAGCGGGAGCTTCGGATACGCAGTATTTT	CAIKAGASDTQYF
NA	many	TRBV11-2	TRBJ2-3	TGTGCCAGCAGCTTGGGCACAGGAAGCTCCACAGATACGCAGTATTTT	CASSLGTGSSTDTQYF
TRBD2	many	TRBV27	TRBJ2-1	TGTGCCAGCCGACTTTTTGGCGGGAGCTTCGATGAGCAGTTCTTC	CASRLFGGSFDEQFF
NA	NA	TRBV9	TRBJ1-1	TGTGCCAGCAGCGTAACTCCCAGGGAGGATGCTTTCTTT	CASSVTPREDAFF
NA	many	TRBV28	TRBJ2-5	TGTGCCAGCAGCATCCTCCAGGGGGGACAAGAGACCCAGTACTTC	CASSILQGGQETQYF
TRBD1	many	TRBV3-1	TRBJ2-1	TGTGCCAGCAGCCGATGGGGACAGCGGTTGGACAATGAGCAGTTCTTC	CASSRWGQRLDNEQFF